This T cell receptor (beta chain) was obtained from a study of blood T cell repertoires in COVID-19. For the study at large: Sites in the United States, Italy and Spain provided acute and convalescent COVID-19 samples.

Trimming cost V 6 bases and J 4 bases, with 15 bases left between them. The CDR3 loop spans 14 amino acids. Germline lookup yields CDR1 SQVTM and CDR2 ANQGSEA. This clone came up once. Study processing details: Amplified reference gene primers provided the basis for estimating nucleated cell counts. Assay: immunoSEQ multiplex PCR; the TCRdb copy retains only in-frame clones and omits some. V and J calls and clone size come straight from that table; D and trimming were deduced from the DNA. This table holds some 490,000 clones, approximately 90% found once. Clinical histories supplied by participants themselves formed the basis of cohort assignment. Symptom resolution, clearance, or two negative PCRs marked donors in Cohort 3 as recovered.

V usage is TRBV29-1 and J usage is TRBJ1-4, with D perhaps TRBD1 (5 bases). Material: PBMCs or T cells enriched from blood (not recorded which). The TCR sequence derives from a woman in her sixties or seventies who had recovered from COVID-19. The CDR3 loop reads CSVASPDSNEKLFF. The CDR3, as DNA: TGCAGCGTCGCCTCACCCGACAGTAATGAAAAACTGTTTTTT.